These T cell receptor beta chains were read from a single sample in a study of cytomegalovirus exposure and HLA in healthy donors. Assay used: immunoSEQ multiplex PCR; TCRdb lists only in-frame clones, some missing. The table lists nearly 110,000 clones, approximately 74% of them singletons. The specimen was PBMCs. The receptors here all came from a woman aged 40 to 50 in good health and CMV-seropositive. The CDR3 runs from the conserved cysteine through the conserved F or W.

v_gene	j_gene	len	CDR3aa
TRBV6-5	TRBJ1-2	14	CASSSPGGNYGYTF
TRBV27	TRBJ1-2	14	CASSPGTGFYGYTF
TRBV18	TRBJ2-3	18	CASSPAILTSGRTDTQYF
TRBV10-3	TRBJ1-1	14	CATTQGWGNTEAFF
TRBV11-2	TRBJ1-1	15	CASSARDSRNTEAFF
TRBV6-1	TRBJ2-7	15	CASGTGLAGTYEQYF
TRBV7-2	TRBJ2-5	14	CARPERGGMETQYF
TRBV4-1	TRBJ2-7	18	CASSQDSGSGGPSYEQYF
TRBV30	TRBJ2-3	14	CAWSVGPGADTQYF
TRBV6-9	TRBJ2-3	11	CASTLRDTQYF
TRBV25-1	TRBJ1-2	11	CASSIEGARTF
TRBV7-8	TRBJ1-1	14	CASSFISGNTEAFF
TRBV5-1	TRBJ1-4	15	CASSSISPGREKLFF
TRBV12-5	TRBJ1-2	14	CASGLAQWRQGYTF
TRBV30	TRBJ2-2	13	CAWSNFGGGWLFF
TRBV6-1	TRBJ2-3	14	CATILAGGRDTQYF
TRBV13	TRBJ2-7	13	CASSLGGAGEQYF
TRBV18	TRBJ1-6	15	CASSPRQGEYSPLHF
TRBV10-1	TRBJ2-2	15	CASSVTGTGNGELFF
TRBV5-1	TRBJ2-5	14	CASSPSGTQETQYF
TRBV20-1	TRBJ1-2	11	CSARGVGGYTF
TRBV5-4	TRBJ2-7	14	CASSLGGRAYEQYF
TRBV5-1	TRBJ2-5	16	CASSLDTPTGGETQYF
TRBV14	TRBJ1-2	16	CASSHTKDRFNYGYTF
TRBV19	TRBJ1-1	16	CASSTIWTGGRTEAFF
TRBV6-4	TRBJ2-3	16	CASSEGGGIGTDTQYF
TRBV29-1	TRBJ1-2	14	CSVEVQEPPYGYTF
TRBV7-3	TRBJ1-6	16	CASSLTPGGMNSPLHF
TRBV30	TRBJ1-1	15	CAWKAGDRRDTEAFF